Listed here is a single T cell receptor (beta chain). Its antigen has not been determined. Nothing much larger sits one base from this clone, and base qualities are not available. This sample includes further DNA sequences coding for the same CDR3. The data were taken from a study of control samples from healthy donors and cancer patients (dated by TCRdb to the early 2020s). Library creation used the immunoSEQ multiplex PCR assay. TCRdb carries this immuneACCESS record with in-frame sequences only. Its versions omit some clonotypes, under half of them owing to an unresolved V gene in the studies checked, with the rest unexplained. This sample gives 120,000 to 150,000 clones in total; roughly 89% of them show up just once. Of the sample, around 4.7% falls within the top ten clones. The sequencing input was blood. This receptor was taken from a man younger than 45 in good health.

The bases are TGCGCCAGCAGCCAAGAAGGTGGGGCCGGGGAGCTGTTTTTT. This encodes CASSQEGGAGELFF. The chain was built from TRBV4-3 and TRBJ2-2, with no D gene named confidently. CDR1 LGHNA and CDR2 YSLEER were looked up in the germline V gene. The V end loses 0 bases and the J end loses 6 bases, and a stretch of 8 bases separates them. The CDR3 numbers 14 residues from cysteine through phenylalanine. Of the read, only the CDR3 DNA is kept; its 42 bases are in frame from base 1.